A selection of T cell receptor beta chains follows, all from one sample in a study of immune evolution from preneoplasia to lung adenocarcinoma. The method was immunoSEQ multiplex PCR; TCRdb's version includes in-frame clones alone and lacks a portion of them. The sample has 6,000 to 6,500 clones; approximately 88% are singletons. Specimen: FFPE lung adenocarcinoma in situ tissue. The receptor source for this set is a donor at least 70 years old with lung adenocarcinoma. CDR3s include the opening cysteine and the closing phenylalanine or tryptophan. Each record gives: J gene, clone size, V gene, D gene, CDR3 DNA, CDR3 protein. D genes are given only for firm matches. Rows give clone size only sometimes, using once, few, many, or a class for an expanded clone.

J: TRBJ2-7
size: once
V: TRBV10-2
D: TRBD1
DNA: TGCGCCAGCAGCGGACAGGGCCACGAGCAGTACTTC
CDR3: CASSGQGHEQYF

J: TRBJ1-1
size: -
V: TRBV5-1
D: -
DNA: TGCGCCAGCAGTTCTCCGGGACGACGATACGGCCATGAAGCTTTCTTT
CDR3: CASSSPGRRYGHEAFF

J: TRBJ2-4
size: -
V: TRBV11-2
D: -
DNA: TGTGCCAGCAGCTTAGATGTCGAGGGGCTAGCCAAAAACATTCAGTACTTC
CDR3: CASSLDVEGLAKNIQYF

J: TRBJ2-1
size: -
V: TRBV11-2
D: TRBD2
DNA: TGTGCCAGCAGCTTAGCGGGAGGGGGATTGGATGAGCAGTTCTTC
CDR3: CASSLAGGGLDEQFF

J: TRBJ1-1
size: few
V: TRBV5-1
D: -
DNA: TGCGCCAGCAGCTTGGAAGTCAGCATGAACACTGAAGCTTTCTTT
CDR3: CASSLEVSMNTEAFF

J: TRBJ2-4
size: -
V: TRBV5-1
D: TRBD2
DNA: TGCGCCAGCAGCTTGGGACTAGCGGGAGGTCAGGTAAACATTCAGTACTTC
CDR3: CASSLGLAGGQVNIQYF

J: TRBJ1-5
size: -
V: TRBV11-2
D: -
DNA: TGTGCCAGCAGCTTGGGGGTAGCTGAGCCCCAGCATTTT
CDR3: CASSLGVAEPQHF

J: TRBJ2-7
size: -
V: TRBV15
D: -
DNA: TGTGCCACCAGCAGAGATTTTGGTCTGGGGGACGAGCAGTACTTC
CDR3: CATSRDFGLGDEQYF

J: TRBJ2-2
size: once
V: TRBV7-2
D: -
DNA: TGTGCCAGCAGCTTAGCTAGAGGTTCGAACACCGGGGAGCTGTTTTTT
CDR3: CASSLARGSNTGELFF

J: TRBJ2-5
size: -
V: TRBV20-1
D: -
DNA: TGCAGTGCCGGGGAAGAGACCCAGTACTTC
CDR3: CSAGEETQYF